The 22 T cell receptor beta chains in this list originate from one sample, sequenced in a study of T cell changes during pregnancy in multiple sclerosis. Some clones are missing from TCRdb's copy, which holds only in-frame ones; the method was immunoSEQ multiplex PCR. The sample contains 70,000 to 100,000 clones, 85% to 95% of which appear only once. The sequencing used peripheral blood, collected in the third trimester of pregnancy. These receptors all come from a female donor in good health, enrolled as a control in a pregnancy study.

The V call is TRBV28, the J call TRBJ2-1; a possible D gene is TRBD1 (5 bases). This CDR3 is 12 amino acids long. With 7 bases removed from V and 3 bases from J, the gap between germline ends came to 7 bases. CDR1 is MDHEN, CDR2 SYDVKM, per germline. The CDR3 loop reads CASKGDYNEQFF. Here the CDR3 DNA reads TGTGCCAGCAAAGGGGACTACAATGAGCAGTTCTTC.

This clone has just one count. The chain employs TRBV2 and TRBJ2-7, with D perhaps matching TRBD2 (6 bases). Trimming left V 6 bases short and J 1 base short, with 22 bases between. Looked up from germline, CDR1 is SNHLY and CDR2 is FYNNEI. The CDR3 loop spans 17 amino acids. The CDR3 DNA follows: TGTGCCAGCAGGGGAAGGGTGGACTATACCTTGTCCTACGAGCAGTACTTC. This gives the protein CASRGRVDYTLSYEQYF.

This sequence joins TRBV27 and TRBJ2-5; the match to TRBD1 covers 8 bases. The CDR3 has 19 amino acids. CDR1 and CDR2 (germline): MNHEY, SMNVEV (reference sequence). V lost 6 bases to trimming and J lost 4 bases; unmatched junction nucleotides: 22. CDR3 DNA: TGTGCCAGCAGCGGCAGGGGGCCGTCAAGGCTTTTTTCTACAGAGACCCAGTACTTC. Translated, it gives CASSGRGPSRLFSTETQYF.

The V and J genes are TRBV6-1 and TRBJ2-7, with TRBD1 identical over 7 bases. This CDR3 is 15 amino acids long. Germline assignment: CDR1 MNHNS and CDR2 SASEGT. Trimming at V came to 5 bases and at J to 0 bases, leaving 7 bases not matched to a gene. CDR3 DNA: TGTGCCAGCAGTTTCAGGGGGACAGACTCCTACGAGCAGTACTTC. This translates into CASSFRGTDSYEQYF.

The V call is TRBV7-2, the J call TRBJ2-2; D is unresolved. The germline CDR1 and CDR2 sequences are SGHTA and FQGNSA. The CDR3 totals 15 residues. Trimming left V 5 bases short and J 8 bases short, with 18 bases between. The CDR3 DNA follows: TGTGCCAGCAGCCCAGACCACGGCTCGAGGGGGGAGCTGTTTTTT. It yields the protein CASSPDHGSRGELFF.

The chain is built from TRBV6-1 and TRBJ2-5; no clear D. Germline assignment: CDR1 MNHNS and CDR2 SASEGT. This CDR3 contains 14 residues. Trimming cost V 2 bases and J 1 base, with 8 bases left between them. The CDR3 protein is CASSESQAQETQYF. The CDR3 coding sequence is TGTGCCAGCAGTGAAAGCCAGGCCCAAGAGACCCAGTACTTC.

J is TRBJ1-5 and V is TRBV19; tentatively, D is TRBD1 (6 bases). Germline V gene data show CDR1 as LNHDA and CDR2 as SQIVND (reference sequence). V lost 3 bases and J 6 bases, leaving 15 bases between the germline ends. The CDR3 contains 15 residues. CDR3 sequence reads: CASSMVNRVGQPQHF. CDR3 nucleotides: TGTGCCAGTAGTATGGTGAACAGGGTGGGTCAGCCCCAGCATTTT.

The rearrangement joins TRBV27 to TRBJ2-7, with 7 bases lining up with TRBD2. V trimming: 8 bases; J trimming: 0 bases; junction bases outside the gene matches: 10. CDR3 length: 15 residues. Germline loops: CDR1 MNHEY, CDR2 SMNVEV (reference sequence). The CDR3 DNA reads as TGTGCCAGCCTAGCAAGCGGGGCTAGCTCCTACGAGCAGTACTTC. Translation gives CASLASGASSYEQYF.

V gene TRBV10-3 combines with J gene TRBJ2-5, with 7 nucleotides matching TRBD2. CDR3 length equals 14 residues. Germline V gives CDR1 ENHRY, CDR2 SYGVKD. V lost 3 bases to trimming and J lost 9 bases; unmatched junction nucleotides: 10. DNA of the CDR3: TGTGCCATCAGTGAAGTTGCGGGAGTTTCGGCCCAGTACTTC. Protein sequence: CAISEVAGVSAQYF.

The J gene is TRBJ1-5, the V gene TRBV28, with TRBD1 matching 9 bases. V shed 7 bases and J 7 bases; nucleotides not matched to a gene: 8. Germline V lookup: CDR1 MDHEN, CDR2 SYDVKM. CDR3 length: 14 amino acids. DNA for the CDR3: TGTGCCAGCACCTTACAGGGGGCTCAGCAGCCCCAGCATTTT. Protein: CASTLQGAQQPQHF.

The chain employs TRBV5-1 and TRBJ2-1; TRBD2 aligns across 12 bases. Trimming at V came to 3 bases and at J to 6 bases, leaving 1 base not matched to a gene. Germline CDR1 and CDR2: SGHRS and YFSETQ. This CDR3 comprises 14 residues. The CDR3, as DNA: TGCGCCAGCAGCTCGGGACTAGCGGGCAATGAGCAGTTCTTC. Translation: CASSSGLAGNEQFF.

The chain links TRBV18 to TRBJ2-5; 13 bases agree with TRBD2. CDR1 and CDR2 from the germline V gene are KGHSH and LQKENI. V dropped 0 bases and J dropped 7; count of bases not matched to a gene: 5. This CDR3 has 16 amino acids. The CDR3 spells CASSPPTGLAGRTQYF. The CDR3 region has the DNA TGTGCCAGCTCACCACCTACGGGACTAGCGGGACGGACCCAGTACTTC.

The rearrangement joins TRBV2 to TRBJ1-2, with D uncertain. The V and J ends lost 4 bases and 7 bases respectively, with 7 bases between them. The germline V gene has CDR1 SNHLY and CDR2 FYNNEI. The CDR3 spans 11 residues. The CDR3 coding sequence is TGTGCCAGCAGTGTGACTGTTGGCTACACCTTC. This codes for CASSVTVGYTF.

J is TRBJ1-4 and V is TRBV27; 9 nucleotides line up with TRBD1. V lost 3 bases, J lost 7 bases, and 3 bases stayed unmatched. The germline V gene encodes CDR1 MNHEY and CDR2 SMNVEV (reference sequence). This CDR3 region has 14 residues. The CDR3 bases are TGTGCCAGCAGTTTCGACAGGGGGAGTGAAAAACTGTTTTTT. Protein product: CASSFDRGSEKLFF. Filled out from reference TRBV27 and TRBJ1-4, the complete variable domain reads EAQVTQNPRYLITVTGKKLTVTCSQNMNHEYMSWYRQDPGLGLRQIYYSMNVEVTDKGDVPEGYKVSRKEKRNFPLILESPSPNQTSLYFCASSFDRGSEKLFFGSGTQLSVL.

This chain joins TRBV11-2 and TRBJ2-1; D is possibly TRBD2 (5 bases). The CDR3 runs 15 residues. Looked up from germline, CDR1 is SGHAT and CDR2 is FQNNGV. Trimming cost V 1 base and J 4 bases, with 11 bases left between them. In nucleotides, the CDR3 is TGTGCCAGCAGCTTAGGCCCGGGAACTTACAATGAGCAGTTCTTC. This translates into CASSLGPGTYNEQFF.

J is TRBJ2-1 and V is TRBV5-4; 7 nucleotides agree with TRBD2. CDR1 SGHNT and CDR2 YYREEE come from the germline V gene (reference sequence). The CDR3 spans 17 residues. After removal of 2 bases from V and 6 bases from J, the junction contained 14 bases not matched to a gene. CDR3 coding DNA: TGTGCCAGCAGCTTTGGGTTTAGCCGGGGGGTGAGCAATGAGCAGTTCTTC. This translates into CASSFGFSRGVSNEQFF. Full variable domain (outside the CDR3, taken from reference TRBV5-4 and TRBJ2-1): ETGVTQSPTHLIKTRGQQVTLRCSSQSGHNTVSWYQQALGQGPQFIFQYYREEENGRGNFPPRFSGLQFPNYSSELNVNALELDDSALYLCASSFGFSRGVSNEQFFGPGTRLTVL.

This sequence joins TRBV29-1 and TRBJ2-7; D is unresolved. In germline, CDR1 is SQVTM, CDR2 ANQGSEA. This CDR3 comprises 14 residues. The germline V and J ends were trimmed by 7 bases and 3 bases, with 19 bases remaining between them. CDR3 sequence reads: CSAVPDLLNYEQYF. The CDR3 DNA reads TGCAGCGCCGTTCCCGACTTGCTAAACTACGAGCAGTACTTC.

V is TRBV19 and J is TRBJ2-3; TRBD2 agrees at 11 bases. This CDR3 is built from 15 residues. Losses at the gene ends were 3 bases for V and 2 bases for J; bases not matched to a gene: 1. Looked up from germline, CDR1 is LNHDA and CDR2 is SQIVND (reference sequence). CDR3 sequence: CASSMTSGATDTQYF. The CDR3 bases are TGTGCCAGTAGTATGACTAGCGGGGCCACAGATACGCAGTATTTT.

The chain employs TRBV5-5 and TRBJ1-1, with 7 bases lining up with TRBD1. Germline CDR1 SGHKS, CDR2 YYEKEE (reference sequence). J was trimmed by 5 bases and V by 0 bases; bases with no gene match: 7. The CDR3 has 15 residues. CDR3 sequence reads: CASSLARSTGTEAFF. The CDR3 nucleotides read TGTGCCAGCAGCTTGGCCCGGTCGACAGGGACTGAAGCTTTCTTT.

This chain connects TRBV15 to TRBJ2-2; D possibly corresponds to TRBD1 (5 bases). CDR1 and CDR2 from the germline V gene are LNHNV and YYDKDF (reference sequence). The CDR3 is made up of 17 amino acids. V lost 0 bases, J lost 4 bases, and 15 bases lay in between. CDR3 loop: CATSRESIRVGTGELFF. The CDR3 nucleotides are TGTGCCACCAGCAGAGAATCTATCAGGGTAGGCACCGGGGAGCTGTTTTTT.

The genes are TRBV5-6 and TRBJ2-1; possible D gene TRBD2, 6 bases. The CDR3 spans 16 residues. Germline V gene lookup returns CDR1 SGHDT and CDR2 YYEEEE. Trimming left V 0 bases short and J 0 bases short, with 10 bases between. The CDR3 nucleotides are TGTGCCAGCAGCTTGGGTGCGGGGAGCTCCTACAATGAGCAGTTCTTC. It yields the protein CASSLGAGSSYNEQFF.

The chain joins TRBV28 to TRBJ1-1; tentative D call: TRBD1 (5 bases). The length of the CDR3 is 14 residues. CDR1 is MDHEN and CDR2 is SYDVKM in the germline V gene. Trimming shortened V by 8 bases and J by 0 bases, and 13 bases separated the two germline ends. The CDR3 loop is CASCAAGLNTEAFF. CDR3 coding DNA: TGTGCCAGCTGTGCGGCAGGGTTGAACACTGAAGCTTTCTTT.